This T cell receptor (beta chain) stems from a study of shared clonotypes between healthy human individuals. The wider study: A donor's plate count was three for CD4 naive and three for CD4 memory; CD8 naive had two and CD8 memory one.

Libraries were prepared by immunoSEQ multiplex PCR; TCRdb keeps only in-frame clonotypes and omits some of them. Of some 1,100,000 clones listed, 70% to 80% are singletons. Germline CDR1 and CDR2: KGHSH and LQKENI. V was clipped by 3 bases and J by 4 bases, with 16 bases between them. This CDR3 contains 15 residues. The receptor's source is a man in his late teens or twenties in good health. Some clones in this sample may be carry-over from other donors' samples. The sequenced sample consisted of memory CD4+ T cells from PBMCs. Subset described: CD45RA-negative fraction. This chain links TRBV18 with TRBJ2-7, with D possibly TRBD1 on 5 matching bases. CDR3 residues: CASSPSGHGTYEQYF. The CDR3 region has the DNA TGTGCCAGCTCACCGTCAGGGCACGGAACTTACGAGCAGTACTTC.